Listed below are T cell receptor beta chains from one sample, sequenced in a study of molecular identifiers for immune sequencing clone quantification. TCRdb redid the calling of the PCR reads with MiXCR, one entry per CDR3 protein. In the table there are approximately 500,000 distinct CDR3 sequences, about 26% of which are singletons. The sequenced material came from naive CD8+ T cells from blood, with Jurkat cell RNA spiked in. Source of these receptors: a human donor in good health. Some libraries in this study had Jurkat cell RNA spiked in. CDR3s include the opening cysteine and the closing phenylalanine or tryptophan. D genes are given only for firm matches. The size field is filled for only some rows; it gives once, few, many or a size class.

j_gene,d_gene,v_gene,abundance,len,CDR3aa,CDR3nt
TRBJ2-7,TRBD2,TRBV10-3,.,15,CAISSGPGGNYEQYF,TGTGCCATCAGTTCAGGGCCGGGGGGAAACTACGAGCAGTACTTC
TRBJ2-7,.,TRBV20-1,.,14,CSASDTGAGYEQYF,TGCAGTGCTAGCGACACGGGGGCTGGTTACGAGCAGTACTTC
TRBJ1-1,.,TRBV24-1,.,13,CAAGRGKNTEAFF,TGTGCCGCGGGGCGGGGGAAGAACACTGAAGCTTTCTTT
TRBJ2-1,.,TRBV11-2,many,14,CASSPEPSDNEQFF,TGTGCCAGCAGCCCAGAGCCCTCCGACAATGAGCAGTTCTTC
TRBJ2-3,.,TRBV7-9,few,14,CASSSHLTPDTQYF,TGTGCCAGCAGCTCCCATCTAACCCCAGATACGCAGTATTTT
TRBJ1-6,.,TRBV20-1,.,14,CSARDSGYNSPLHF,TGCAGTGCTAGAGATTCAGGGTACAATTCACCCCTCCACTTT
TRBJ1-6,.,TRBV6-6,few,16,CASSYSLSGRGSPLHF,TGTGCCAGCAGTTACTCCCTCTCGGGCAGAGGTTCACCCCTCCACTTT
TRBJ2-4,.,TRBV6-2/TRBV6-3,.,18,CASNSQLRQKSAKNIQYF,TGTGCCAGCAATTCCCAGCTAAGACAAAAGTCGGCCAAAAACATTCAGTACTTC
TRBJ2-3,.,TRBV5-6,many,15,CASSLVGVSTDTQYF,TGTGCCAGCAGCTTGGTCGGGGTTAGCACAGATACGCAGTATTTT
TRBJ2-2,.,TRBV13,few,16,CASSPPGHRGTGELFF,TGTGCCAGCAGCCCCCCCGGACACCGAGGGACCGGGGAGCTGTTTTTT
TRBJ2-1,.,TRBV4-3,.,20,CASSQEGARGVLRFGNEQFF,TGCGCCAGCAGCCAAGAGGGGGCCCGGGGGGTCTTAAGGTTCGGGAATGAGCAGTTCTTC
TRBJ1-1,.,TRBV7-6,.,14,CATSLEGEGTEAFF,TGTGCCACCAGCTTAGAGGGAGAAGGTACTGAAGCTTTCTTT
TRBJ1-1,TRBD1,TRBV10-3,few,14,CAISEGQGVTEAFF,TGTGCCATCAGCGAGGGTCAGGGGGTTACTGAAGCTTTCTTT
TRBJ2-2,.,TRBV19,.,15,CASSIREGNTGELSF,TGTGCCAGTAGTATTAGAGAAGGGAACACCGGGGAGCTGTCTTTT
TRBJ1-4,TRBD1,TRBV20-1,few,14,CSARGGQDNEKLFF,TGCAGTGCTAGAGGTGGACAGGATAATGAAAAACTGTTTTTT
TRBJ2-3,TRBD2,TRBV12-3/TRBV12-4,many,15,CASSGLAGAPDTQYF,TGTGCCAGCAGCGGACTAGCGGGAGCCCCAGATACGCAGTATTTT
TRBJ2-2,.,TRBV13,.,16,CASRPQDGGLGGELFF,TGTGCCAGCAGACCCCAGGACGGGGGGCTAGGCGGGGAGCTGTTTTTT
TRBJ1-5,.,TRBV27,.,15,CASSLQGGIYQPQHF,TGTGCCAGCAGTTTACAGGGAGGGATCTACCAGCCCCAGCATTTT
TRBJ2-5,TRBD2,TRBV5-3,few,16,CASSLGSRDYKETQYF,TGTGCCAGCAGCTTGGGCTCCCGGGACTACAAAGAGACCCAGTACTTC
TRBJ2-7,.,TRBV7-9,.,14,CARRPPGAPSEPYF,TGTGCCCGCCGCCCCCCCGGCGCCCCCTCCGAGCCGTACTTC
TRBJ1-1,.,TRBV28,.,14,CASSSRVKVAEAFF,TGTGCCAGCAGTTCACGGGTTAAGGTCGCTGAAGCTTTCTTT
TRBJ2-7,.,TRBV4-3,.,16,CACSQDAGPRVREQYF,TGCGCCTGCAGCCAAGATGCCGGGCCCCGGGTGAGGGAGCAGTACTTC
TRBJ1-6,.,TRBV19,.,13,CASSGSLNAPLHF,TGTGCCAGTAGTGGCAGTCTAAATGCACCCCTCCACTTT
TRBJ2-1,.,TRBV4-2,.,16,CASSQGWLTEDNEQFF,TGTGCCAGCAGCCAAGGTTGGCTGACGGAGGACAATGAGCAGTTCTTC
TRBJ2-1,.,TRBV4-1,once,15,CASSQDYRVDNEQFF,TGCGCCAGCAGCCAGGACTACCGGGTCGATAATGAGCAGTTCTTC
TRBJ2-7,.,TRBV7-6,few,13,CASSFGSLGEQYF,TGTGCCAGCAGCTTTGGCAGCCTGGGGGAGCAGTACTTC
TRBJ1-1,.,TRBV4-1,many,12,CASSQMNTEAFF,TGCGCCAGCAGCCAGATGAACACTGAAGCTTTCTTT
TRBJ2-3,.,TRBV20-1,once,12,CSARGGTDTQYF,TGCAGTGCCCGAGGGGGCACAGATACGCAGTATTTT
TRBJ2-1,TRBD2,TRBV6-6,.,18,CASSYTTSGGSPYNEQFF,TGTGCCAGCAGTTACACAACTAGCGGGGGGAGCCCCTACAATGAGCAGTTCTTC
TRBJ1-1,.,TRBV7-9,.,15,CASSLIDSQNTEAFF,TGTGCCAGCAGCTTAATTGACAGCCAGAACACTGAAGCTTTCTTT
TRBJ2-5,.,TRBV6-5,few,13,CASSSGALQTQYF,TGTGCCAGCAGTTCAGGGGCCCTCCAGACCCAGTACTTC
TRBJ2-3,TRBD2,TRBV3-1,many,15,CASSLPGLVEVTQYF,TGTGCCAGCAGCCTTCCGGGACTAGTGGAAGTTACGCAGTATTTT
TRBJ1-6,TRBD1,TRBV7-9,many,14,CASSSGQGYSPLHF,TGTGCCAGCAGCTCGGGACAGGGTTATTCACCCCTCCACTTT
TRBJ1-1,TRBD1,TRBV11-2,.,21,CASSSPLTPPDGTDMNTEAFF,TGTGCCAGCAGCTCCCCACTAACCCCCCCGGATGGGACAGACATGAACACTGAAGCTTTCTTT
TRBJ2-7,.,TRBV5-1,.,17,CASSPLSAQAQSYEQYF,TGCGCCAGCAGCCCACTCTCAGCGCAGGCACAATCCTACGAGCAGTACTTC
TRBJ2-5,.,TRBV30,few,13,CAWISASTETQYF,TGTGCCTGGATAAGTGCTTCAACAGAGACCCAGTACTTC
TRBJ2-5,TRBD2,TRBV12-3/TRBV12-4,.,14,CASSPGGIRETQYF,TGTGCCAGCAGCCCGGGGGGGATCCGGGAGACCCAGTACTTC
TRBJ2-7,TRBD1,TRBV6-2/TRBV6-3,.,15,CASSYGAGGWDEQYF,TGTGCCAGCAGTTACGGAGCAGGGGGTTGGGACGAGCAGTACTTC
TRBJ2-7,.,TRBV7-9,few,17,CASSFVRSEALTYEQYF,TGTGCCAGCAGCTTTGTCAGGAGTGAGGCCCTGACCTACGAGCAGTACTTC
TRBJ2-7,.,TRBV4-3,.,14,CASSPATGFYEQYF,TGCGCCAGCAGCCCGGCCACAGGGTTCTACGAGCAGTACTTC
TRBJ1-2,.,TRBV7-2,few,14,CATMVGGFGYGYTF,TGTGCCACCATGGTGGGGGGATTTGGGTATGGCTACACCTTC
TRBJ2-2,.,TRBV7-9,few,15,CASSLAQGYTGELFF,TGTGCCAGCAGCTTAGCGCAGGGGTACACCGGGGAGCTGTTTTTT
TRBJ2-1,TRBD2,TRBV20-1,few,15,CSARDWTSGNVEQFF,TGCAGTGCTAGAGATTGGACTAGCGGGAATGTGGAGCAGTTCTTC
TRBJ2-1,TRBD2,TRBV7-9,.,14,CASSYSGDYNEQFF,TGTGCCAGCAGCTATAGCGGGGACTACAATGAGCAGTTCTTC
TRBJ2-3,TRBD1,TRBV20-1,.,15,CSARVGTGGTDTQYF,TGCAGTGCTAGAGTAGGGACAGGGGGCACAGATACGCAGTATTTT
TRBJ1-1,.,TRBV28,few,14,CASSFHQGNTEAFF,TGTGCCAGCAGTTTCCATCAGGGGAACACTGAAGCTTTCTTT
TRBJ2-3,TRBD2,TRBV6-2/TRBV6-3,.,16,CASSYALAGLTDTQYF,TGTGCCAGCAGTTACGCACTAGCGGGGCTCACAGATACGCAGTATTTT
TRBJ2-7,.,TRBV11-3,few,14,CASTTNRDNYEQYF,TGTGCCAGCACCACGAACCGGGACAACTACGAGCAGTACTTC
TRBJ2-3,.,TRBV20-1,few,16,CSAREEVARYTDTQYF,TGCAGTGCTAGAGAAGAAGTAGCGAGATATACAGATACGCAGTATTTT
TRBJ1-2,TRBD1,TRBV28,many,15,CASSTWDRGVYGYTF,TGTGCCAGCAGTACGTGGGACAGGGGTGTCTATGGCTACACCTTC
TRBJ2-5,TRBD2,TRBV7-9,many,16,CASSSGTSGLQETQYF,TGTGCCAGCAGCTCCGGGACTAGCGGGTTGCAAGAGACCCAGTACTTC
TRBJ2-5,.,TRBV28,.,15,CASRAHRGIQETQYF,TGTGCCAGCAGGGCCCACAGAGGGATTCAAGAGACCCAGTACTTC
TRBJ2-1,.,TRBV4-3,.,17,CASSQDFWGPYQNEQFF,TGCGCCAGCAGCCAAGATTTTTGGGGACCCTACCAAAATGAGCAGTTCTTC
TRBJ2-3,.,TRBV7-9,many,16,CASSPRQAGLTDTQYF,TGTGCCAGCAGCCCTCGGCAGGCTGGTCTGACAGATACGCAGTATTTT
TRBJ2-3,.,TRBV18,many,13,CASSPGLPDTQYF,TGTGCCAGCTCACCCGGGCTGCCAGATACGCAGTATTTT
TRBJ2-7,.,TRBV6-1,.,14,CAGSEWAGAYEQYF,TGTGCCGGCAGTGAATGGGCAGGGGCCTACGAGCAGTACTTC
TRBJ1-4,.,TRBV3-1,.,15,CASAPLGGTNEKLFF,TGTGCCAGCGCACCCCTTGGGGGGACTAATGAAAAACTGTTTTTT